This section outlines one T cell receptor (beta chain) sequence together with its context. Its cognate antigen has yet to be identified. Per-base quality was not reported, and no clone a single base away is much larger than it. Participants in the prospective study were aged roughly 18 to 100 years, lived in about two dozen United States geographic areas, and enrolled through a virtual design. Cohort assignment in the prospective study relied on participant-reported clinical history from a screening survey and a study questionnaire. For ImmuneRACE Cohort 3, a participant was defined as recovered based on two consecutive negative NP/OP PCR tests, clearance by a healthcare professional, or resolution of symptoms. In the prospective study, mobile phlebotomists collected whole blood, serum and a nasopharyngeal or oropharyngeal swab from each participant. Additional blood draws and questionnaires over a 2-month period could optionally be provided by prospective study participants. Blood samples from the prospective study were shipped frozen or at room temperature prior to DNA extraction.

Here V drops 0 bases and J drops 5 bases, and the junction holds 5 bases not matched to any gene. From the germline V gene, CDR1 is WSHSY and CDR2 is SAAADI. Taken from cysteine to phenylalanine, the CDR3 has 15 residues. Just CDR3 DNA is preserved here, 45 bases in frame from base 1. TCRbeta CDR3 regions were amplified from genomic DNA by means of the immunoSEQ Assay, a bias-controlled multiplex PCR. On the study's bioinformatics: The number of nucleated cells in each sample was estimated by amplification of reference gene primers within the assay. To quantify the absolute abundance of each unique TCRbeta CDR3 rearrangement, sequence reads were collapsed and filtered. For each sample, productive Simpson clonality was calculated as the square root of Simpson's diversity index over productive rearrangements. TCRdb obtained this table from immuneACCESS and retained in-frame rearrangements with V and J assigned. These tables miss some clones; where compared with another copy, unresolved V genes account for less than half of the shortfall, and the remainder is unexplained. Clonal size and the V and J genes are those of that table, whereas D and trimming came from the DNA. The sample table holds under 300,000 clones, of which approximately 88% were seen once. 1.5% to 2% of the sample is in the top ten clones.

The sample belongs to a study of blood T cell repertoires in COVID-19 (dated by TCRdb to the early 2020s). About the full investigation: The collaborator samples originated in the United States, Italy and Spain and spanned the acute and convalescent phases of COVID-19. Deeply sampled blood TCRbeta repertoires from subjects exposed to, actively infected with, or recovered from COVID-19 were included in the dataset. Sample metadata almost always included a de-identified subject ID, COVID-19 status, age in years and sex. A freely available public database, intended as a resource for researchers studying the immune response to SARS-CoV-2, is where the repertoires were released. Where available, HLA class I and class II types were obtained from metadata supplied by the sample provider rather than from assay-based typing. The material from the prospective study consisted of cDNA or gDNA derived from T cells, B-cell-depleted T cells, or PBMCs. The samples were drawn from two sources: the first 160 participants of the ongoing ImmuneRACE study, and over 1,000 subjects contributed by 6 global collaborators.

On the study overall, not on this receptor specifically: How much clinical and demographic metadata was included differed by source and by participant, and the metadata was provided uncurated.

The sample taken for sequencing was PBMCs or T cells enriched from blood (not recorded which). The sequence came from a woman in her 40s who had recovered from COVID-19. In this chain, TRBV10-2 is recombined with TRBJ2-5, and 8 junctional nucleotides match TRBD2. Here is the DNA: TGCGCCAGCAGTGAGTCGGTAGCGGGATCGGAGACCCAGTACTTC. Translated, it reads CASSESVAGSETQYF.